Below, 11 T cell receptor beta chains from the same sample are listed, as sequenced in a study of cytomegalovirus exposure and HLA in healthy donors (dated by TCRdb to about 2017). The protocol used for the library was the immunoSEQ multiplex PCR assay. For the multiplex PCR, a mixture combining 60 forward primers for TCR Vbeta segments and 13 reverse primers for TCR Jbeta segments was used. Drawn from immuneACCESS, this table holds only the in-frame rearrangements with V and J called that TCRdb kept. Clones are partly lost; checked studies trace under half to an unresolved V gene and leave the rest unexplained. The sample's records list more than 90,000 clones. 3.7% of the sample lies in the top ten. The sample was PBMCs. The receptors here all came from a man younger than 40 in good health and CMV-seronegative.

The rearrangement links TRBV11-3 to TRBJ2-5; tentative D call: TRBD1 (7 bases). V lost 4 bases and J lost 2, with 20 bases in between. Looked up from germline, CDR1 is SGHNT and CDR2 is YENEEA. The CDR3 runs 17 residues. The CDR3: CASSSTGGRGAQETQYF. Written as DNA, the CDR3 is TGTGCCAGCAGCTCGACCGGGGGCAGGGGGGCGCAAGAGACCCAGTACTTC.

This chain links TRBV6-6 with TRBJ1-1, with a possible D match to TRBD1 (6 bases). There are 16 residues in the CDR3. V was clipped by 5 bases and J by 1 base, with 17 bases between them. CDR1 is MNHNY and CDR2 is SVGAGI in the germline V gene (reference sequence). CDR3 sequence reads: CASSRGPTGENTEAFF. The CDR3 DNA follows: TGTGCCAGCAGTCGGGGTCCGACAGGCGAGAACACTGAAGCTTTCTTT.

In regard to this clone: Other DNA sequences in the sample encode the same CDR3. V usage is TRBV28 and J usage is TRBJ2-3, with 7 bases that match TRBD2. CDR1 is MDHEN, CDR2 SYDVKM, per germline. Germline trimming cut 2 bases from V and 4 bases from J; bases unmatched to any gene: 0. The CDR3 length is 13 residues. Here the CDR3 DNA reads TGTGCCAGCAGTTTAGGGGGGGCAGATACGCAGTATTTT. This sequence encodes CASSLGGADTQYF.

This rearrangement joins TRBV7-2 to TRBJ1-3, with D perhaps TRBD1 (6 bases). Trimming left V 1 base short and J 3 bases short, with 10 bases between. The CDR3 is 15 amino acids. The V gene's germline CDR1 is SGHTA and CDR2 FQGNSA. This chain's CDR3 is CASSLGPGVGNTIYF. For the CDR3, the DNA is TGTGCCAGCAGCTTAGGCCCAGGGGTTGGAAACACCATATATTTT.

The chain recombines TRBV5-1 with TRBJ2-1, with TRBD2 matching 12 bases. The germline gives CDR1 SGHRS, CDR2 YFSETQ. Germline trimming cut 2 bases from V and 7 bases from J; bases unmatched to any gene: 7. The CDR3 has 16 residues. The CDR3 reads CASSFYGLAGINEQFF. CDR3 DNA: TGCGCCAGCAGCTTCTATGGACTAGCGGGGATAAATGAGCAGTTCTTC. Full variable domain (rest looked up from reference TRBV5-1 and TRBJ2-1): KAGVTQTPRYLIKTRGQQVTLSCSPISGHRSVSWYQQTPGQGLQFLFEYFSETQRNKGNFPGRFSGRQFSNSRSEMNVSTLELGDSALYLCASSFYGLAGINEQFFGPGTRLTVL.

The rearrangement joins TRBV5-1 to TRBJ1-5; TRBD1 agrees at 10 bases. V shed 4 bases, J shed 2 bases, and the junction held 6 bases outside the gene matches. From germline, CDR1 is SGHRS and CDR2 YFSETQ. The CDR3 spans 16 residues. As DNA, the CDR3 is TGCGCCAGCAGCGAGGGTGGGACAGGGGGCAATCAGCCCCAGCATTTT. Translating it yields CASSEGGTGGNQPQHF.

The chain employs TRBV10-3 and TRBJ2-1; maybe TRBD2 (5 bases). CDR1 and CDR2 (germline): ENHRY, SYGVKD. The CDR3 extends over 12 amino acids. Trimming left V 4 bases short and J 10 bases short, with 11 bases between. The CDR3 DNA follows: TGTGCCATCAGTGCGGGGATCGAGGAGCAGTTCTTC. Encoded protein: CAISAGIEEQFF.

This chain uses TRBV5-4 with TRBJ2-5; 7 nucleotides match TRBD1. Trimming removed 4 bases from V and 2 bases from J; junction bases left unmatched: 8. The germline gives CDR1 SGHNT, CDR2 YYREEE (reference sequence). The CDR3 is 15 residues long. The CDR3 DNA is TGTGCCAGCAGCCCGATTTGGGACAGACAAGAGACCCAGTACTTC. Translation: CASSPIWDRQETQYF.

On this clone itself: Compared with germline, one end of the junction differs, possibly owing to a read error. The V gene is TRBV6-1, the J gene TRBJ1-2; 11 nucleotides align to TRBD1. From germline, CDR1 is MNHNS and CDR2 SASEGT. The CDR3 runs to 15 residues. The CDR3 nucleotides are TGTGCCAGCAGTGACTTGGACAGGGGGCACTATGGCCACACCTTC. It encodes CASSDLDRGHYGHTF.

The CDR3 bases are TGTGCCACCAGAACTAGCGGGACGTTCTACGAGCAGTACTTC. It is translated as CATRTSGTFYEQYF. The chain carries TRBV19 and TRBJ2-7; TRBD2 agrees at 10 bases. The germline CDR1 and CDR2 sequences are LNHDA and SQIVND (reference sequence). This CDR3 comprises 14 residues. Trimming cost V 10 bases and J 3 bases; bases outside gene matches: 9.

CDR3 DNA: TGTGCCAGCAGCCCTACGCAGGACAGTCAAGAGACCCAGTACTTC. Translation: CASSPTQDSQETQYF. This chain connects TRBV11-3 to TRBJ2-5; tentatively, D is TRBD1 (6 bases). Germline values: CDR1 SGHNT, CDR2 YENEEA. The CDR3 runs to 15 residues. The V end lost 5 bases, the J end lost 2 bases, and 15 bases lay between the germline ends.